A single sample is the source of the 8 T cell receptor beta chains below, sequenced in a study of cytomegalovirus exposure and HLA in healthy donors. PCR used 60 Vbeta primers and 13 Jbeta primers. The data were produced by immunoSEQ multiplex PCR, yet TCRdb's version contains in-frame clones alone and is incomplete. The data show roughly 180,000 clones, with 78% seen just once and about 2.6% held by the top ten. The sample comprised PBMCs. Receptors originate from a female donor in good health and CMV-seronegative.

This chain joins TRBV2 and TRBJ2-3; tentatively, D is TRBD2 (5 bases). The CDR3 has 15 amino acids. Germline lookup yields CDR1 SNHLY and CDR2 FYNNEI. Trimming removed 5 bases from V and 4 bases from J, with 16 bases in between. CDR3 DNA: TGTGCCAGCAGTCTGCGGGTGAGTTCCGCAGATACGCAGTATTTT. It is translated as CASSLRVSSADTQYF.

This chain links TRBV2 with TRBJ1-1; 8 nucleotides agree with TRBD1. The J segment lost 1 base and the V segment lost 8 bases, leaving 3 bases of the junction unmatched. Germline V lookup: CDR1 SNHLY, CDR2 FYNNEI. This CDR3 is built from 13 residues. CDR3 in DNA: TGTGCCAGCGGACAGGGACGGAACACTGAAGCTTTCTTT. Translated: CASGQGRNTEAFF. The variable domain in full, completed from reference TRBV2 and TRBJ1-1, reads EPEVTQTPSHQVTQMGQEVILRCVPISNHLYFYWYRQILGQKVEFLVSFYNNEISEKSEIFDDQFSVERPDGSNFTLKIRSTKLEDSAMYFCASGQGRNTEAFFGQGTRLTVV.

V is TRBV6-5 and J is TRBJ2-1; 8 nucleotides agree with TRBD1. The V segment lost 2 bases and the J segment 9 bases; nucleotides outside the gene matches: 9. Looked up from germline, CDR1 is MNHEY and CDR2 is SVGAGI. The CDR3 has 15 amino acids. The CDR3 DNA reads TGTGCCAGCAGTTACCCCGGACAGGGAAGACGTGAGCAGTTCTTC. It is translated as CASSYPGQGRREQFF.

The chain joins TRBV2 to TRBJ1-6; 8 bases agree with TRBD1. Looked up from germline, CDR1 is SNHLY and CDR2 is FYNNEI. With V trimmed by 6 bases and J by 7 bases, 8 bases remained unmatched. The CDR3 totals 15 residues. The CDR3 DNA reads as TGTGCCAGCAGGCAACAGGGGGTTGAAAATTCACCCCTCCACTTT. Protein product: CASRQQGVENSPLHF.

The table lists this clone with a few counts. The rearrangement joins TRBV9 to TRBJ2-5, with no clear D. Deletions cut 6 bases from V and 0 bases from J, with 12 bases between. Germline V lookup: CDR1 SGDLS, CDR2 YYNGEE. The CDR3 has 14 residues. CDR3 sequence reads: CASNRSRYQETQYF. In DNA form, the CDR3 reads TGTGCCAGCAACCGATCGAGGTACCAAGAGACCCAGTACTTC.

This clone was observed a single time. The chain's CDR3 is CAWTTESTYNEQFF. CDR3 DNA sequence: TGTGCCTGGACGACAGAAAGCACCTACAATGAGCAGTTCTTC. The chain couples TRBV30 to TRBJ2-1, with D possibly being TRBD1 (5 bases). This CDR3 is built from 14 residues. CDR1 and CDR2 (germline): GTSNPN, SVGIG (reference sequence). Trimming shortened V by 4 bases and J by 2 bases, and 12 bases separated the two germline ends.

The chain carries TRBV25-1 and TRBJ2-3, with D perhaps matching TRBD2 (5 bases). The CDR3 is 17 residues long. In germline, CDR1 is MGHDK, CDR2 SYGVNS. Trimming left V 3 bases short and J 1 base short, with 17 bases between. In DNA, the CDR3 is TGTGCCAGCAGTGATACCCGAAGGGAGTTAGGCACAGATACGCAGTATTTT. Its translation is CASSDTRRELGTDTQYF. Drawing the rest from reference TRBV25-1 and TRBJ2-3, the complete variable domain is EADIYQTPRYLVIGTGKKITLECSQTMGHDKMYWYQQDPGMELHLIHYSYGVNSTEKGDLSSESTVSRIRTEHFPLTLESARPSHTSQYLCASSDTRRELGTDTQYFGPGTRLTVL.

The V gene is TRBV6-6, the J gene TRBJ1-1, with 8 nucleotides matching TRBD1. V dropped 0 bases and J dropped 7; count of bases not matched to a gene: 4. The CDR3 contains 14 residues. The germline V gene encodes CDR1 MNHNY and CDR2 SVGAGI (reference sequence). The CDR3 sequence: CASSYSPGTGEAFF. DNA for the CDR3: TGTGCCAGCAGTTACTCCCCCGGGACAGGTGAAGCTTTCTTT.